The 7 T cell receptor beta chains below come from one sample, sequenced in a study of vaccination and CD4 T cells after COVID-19. The Oncomine TCR Beta short-read assay generated sequence data from the DNA of cultured CD4+ T cells. TCRdb reprocessed the PCR reads via MiXCR and lists one record per CDR3 protein. The data contain about 4,900 distinct CDR3 sequences, around a quarter of them singletons. No antigen is known for these receptors. As to treatment: approximately 10-day PBMC culture with coronavirus spike peptide pools or control peptides (ViraFEST assay). Ahead of the COVID-19 pandemic (2011-2018), the CD4+ T cells of the unexposed donor were collected. Material for sequencing was CD4+ T cells from blood, cultured in vitro. These TCRs come from a human donor in good health.

This chain connects TRBV15 to TRBJ2-2; D is ambiguous. V was pared by 1 base and J by 3 bases, with 9 bases between. The CDR3 length is 15 residues. Germline V CDR1 and CDR2: LNHNV, YYDKDF (reference sequence). CDR3 sequence: CATSRVNDDTGELFF. CDR3 nucleotide sequence: TGTGCCACCAGCAGAGTGAACGACGACACCGGGGAGCTGTTTTTT.

This clonotype was detected only a few times. This chain links TRBV2 with TRBJ1-1, with a possible D match to TRBD1 (5 bases). The germline V and J ends were trimmed by 10 bases and 1 base, with 16 bases remaining between them. CDR1 is SNHLY, CDR2 FYNNEI, per germline. CDR3 length: 14 amino acids. CDR3 in amino acids: CATKSGTQNTEAFF. In DNA, the CDR3 is TGTGCCACCAAATCCGGGACCCAGAACACTGAAGCTTTCTTT.

The chain links TRBV5-1 to TRBJ2-7; TRBD2 matches 8 bases. Germline lookup yields CDR1 SGHRS and CDR2 YFSETQ. Trimming took 4 bases from V and 0 from J; bases not matched to a gene: 9. This CDR3 spans 16 amino acids. CDR3 DNA sequence: TGCGCCAGCAGCCCACGGGGGGGTCTACTCTCCTACGAGCAGTACTTC. This gives the protein CASSPRGGLLSYEQYF.

This clonotype was observed a handful of times. The chain has TRBV27 and TRBJ2-2, with D hard to call. Germline CDR1 reads MNHEY; CDR2 reads SMNVEV (reference sequence). CDR3 length: 14 amino acids. V shed 0 bases and J shed 5 bases, with 7 bases lying between them. The CDR3 DNA sequence: TGTGCCAGCAGTTTATCCCCATGGACCGGGGAGCTGTTTTTT. Its protein product is CASSLSPWTGELFF.

V usage is TRBV5-8 and J usage is TRBJ2-5, with D uncertain. The V gene lost 2 bases and the J gene lost 1 base, with 12 bases spanning the gap. Germline loops: CDR1 SGHTS, CDR2 YDEGEE. This CDR3 has 15 residues. The CDR3 loop is CASSFYGNRQETQYF. In DNA, the CDR3 is TGTGCCAGCAGCTTTTACGGAAACCGCCAAGAGACCCAGTACTTC. Based on the CDR3 plus reference TRBV5-8 and TRBJ2-5, the full variable domain is EAGVTQSPTHLIKTRGQQATLRCSPISGHTSVYWYQQALGLGLQFLLWYDEGEERNRGNFPPRFSGRQFPNYSSELNVNALELEDSALYLCASSFYGNRQETQYFGPGTRLLVL.

About this clonotype: The CDR3 carries no conserved terminal phenylalanine or tryptophan, so it likely arises from a read error. The V and J genes are TRBV7-2 and TRBJ2-2; no clear D gene. With 4 bases removed from V and 5 bases from J, the gap between germline ends came to 17 bases. This CDR3 is built from 16 residues. Per the germline V gene, CDR1 is SGHTA and CDR2 is FQGNSA. The CDR3: CASSSTTGLRTGELFS. The DNA of the CDR3 is TGTGCCAGCAGCTCCACGACGGGTCTACGTACCGGGGAGCTGTTTTCT.

By its share, this clonotype is medium-sized (0.01 to 0.1%). The rearrangement joins TRBV25-1 to TRBJ1-5; no clear D. V lost 5 bases to trimming and J lost 5 bases, with 10 bases between them. CDR3 length: 13 residues. Germline V lookup: CDR1 MGHDK, CDR2 SYGVNS. The CDR3 loop is CASSPGRDQPQHF. As DNA, the CDR3 is TGTGCCAGCAGTCCGGGGAGGGATCAGCCCCAGCATTTT. The full variable domain, rest sourced from reference TRBV25-1 and TRBJ1-5, is EADIYQTPRYLVIGTGKKITLECSQTMGHDKMYWYQQDPGMELHLIHYSYGVNSTEKGDLSSESTVSRIRTEHFPLTLESARPSHTSQYLCASSPGRDQPQHFGDGTRLSIL.